Detailed here is one T cell receptor (beta chain). The antigen remains unidentified. Extracted RNA was reverse transcribed, and the resulting cDNA served as sequencing template. Assay: immunoSEQ multiplex PCR; the TCRdb copy retains only in-frame clones and omits some. This table has some 220,000 clones, around 57% appearing once. The data stem from a study of CD8+ T cells in alopecia areata. Study at large: Patients in the treated group were given tofacitinib by mouth, 5 to 10 mg twice a day. Study-wide results and caveats: Mice showed TCR sharing more clearly than patients did, possibly owing to HLA. Scalp and blood samples kept many expanded lesional clones throughout tofacitinib.

The treatment is: oral pan-JAK inhibitor, 5-10 mg twice daily. As part of sample collection, lesional scalp punch biopsies and peripheral blood were taken from alopecia areata patients. The clonotype comes from a human donor with alopecia areata. The sample in question was CD4+ T cells sorted from blood, obtained at week 4, from a patient treated with tofacitinib.

CDR3 in amino acids: CASATAATNEKLFF. The CDR3 bases are TGCGCCAGCGCAACAGCTGCAACTAATGAAAAACTGTTTTTT. V is TRBV5-1 and J is TRBJ1-4; D gene unclear. The CDR3 length is 14 residues. Looked up from germline, CDR1 is SGHRS and CDR2 is YFSETQ. V gave up 7 bases and J gave up 0 bases, with 10 bases separating them.